The text below deals with one T cell receptor beta chain. The data derive from a study of blood T cell repertoires in COVID-19. Study-level information: Both acute and convalescent COVID-19 samples were obtained from the United States, Italy and Spain. In each case, the material was cDNA or gDNA derived from T cells, B-cell-depleted T cells, or PBMCs.

Germline-derived CDR1 and CDR2 are SGHTS and YDEGEE. The V end was cut by 1 base, the J end by 3 bases, with 5 bases between. The CDR3 sequence is 12 residues long. Original processing methods: Estimates of nucleated cell counts were drawn from the amplification of reference gene primers. The assay was immunoSEQ multiplex PCR, and TCRdb's table has in-frame clones only and misses some. V and J calls and clone size are as listed in that table; D and trimming were resolved from the DNA. The profile covers under 250,000 clones, with roughly 89% appearing a single time and around 6.9% taken by the ten largest.

The genes are TRBV5-8 and TRBJ2-7; D gene uncertain. The sequenced sample was peripheral blood. This clonotype was sampled from a man in his 60s who had recovered from COVID-19. The CDR3 region is CASSLSSYEQYF. CDR3 bases: TGTGCCAGCAGCTTGTCGAGCTACGAGCAGTACTTC.